This T cell receptor (beta chain) stems from a study of T cell repertoires in cytomegalovirus infection. Study in general: Peptides in the study included HLA-C-restricted and HLA-B-restricted CMV epitopes. CMV infection together with matching HLA type was indicated by public TCR beta signatures.

In this sample, this clonotype turned up once. The target antigen is unknown. Study-wide findings and caveats: Carriers of CMV plus the relevant HLA were identified by cumulative public TCR beta family frequency. CMV-specific HLA-C-restricted TCR beta clonotypes dominated the ex vivo response.

Germline V gene sequence: CDR1 SEHNR, CDR2 FQNEAQ (reference sequence). Trimming removed 6 bases from V and 4 bases from J; junction bases left unmatched: 6. This CDR3 is 15 amino acids long. TCRdb recomputed calls from the reads with MiXCR, one row per CDR3 protein. The table includes about 770,000 distinct CDR3 sequences, about 29% detected once. The sequence derives from a human donor in good health (CMV status not recorded). Some clones in this sample may be carry-over from other donors' samples. This chain connects TRBV7-9 to TRBJ2-2, with 9 positions matching TRBD1. This material consisted of cultured CD8+ T cells from PBMCs, taken from culture after CMV antigen stimulation. CDR3 sequence (DNA): TGTGCCAGCAGTCTCGGGACAGGGTTCACCGGGGAGCTGTTTTTT. It is translated as CASSLGTGFTGELFF.